These 2 T cell receptor beta chains were all obtained from the same sample, sequenced in a study of blood T cell repertoires in COVID-19. TCRdb's table, derived via immunoSEQ multiplex PCR, lists solely in-frame clones and lacks some. In the table there are more than 300,000 clones, roughly 83% of which are singletons. Material for sequencing was peripheral blood. Every receptor here comes from a woman between 50 and 59 years old with acute or convalescent COVID-19.

The rearrangement uses TRBV7-9 and TRBJ1-4; 8 bases are a match to TRBD1. V lost 6 bases and J lost 7; bases outside the gene matches: 7. CDR3 size: 14 residues. Germline V gene sequence: CDR1 SEHNR, CDR2 FQNEAQ (reference sequence). The CDR3 DNA sequence: TGTGCCAGCAGTTATCAGGGGGCTACTGAAAAACTGTTTTTT. This codes for CASSYQGATEKLFF. Full variable domain (missing parts from reference TRBV7-9 and TRBJ1-4): DTGVSQNPRHKITKRGQNVTFRCDPISEHNRLYWYRQTLGQGPEFLTYFQNEAQLEKSRLLSDRFSAERPKGSFSTLEIQRTEQGDSAMYLCASSYQGATEKLFFGSGTQLSVL.

The chain uses TRBV12-1 and TRBJ1-5; the listed D gene, TRBD1, was not tested against the DNA. TRBV12-1 is labeled a pseudogene. The CDR3 is 14 residues long. The CDR3 region is CASSFQGRDQPQHF. DNA for the CDR3: TGTGCCAGCAGCTTTCAGGGGCGTGATCAGCCCCAGCATTTT.